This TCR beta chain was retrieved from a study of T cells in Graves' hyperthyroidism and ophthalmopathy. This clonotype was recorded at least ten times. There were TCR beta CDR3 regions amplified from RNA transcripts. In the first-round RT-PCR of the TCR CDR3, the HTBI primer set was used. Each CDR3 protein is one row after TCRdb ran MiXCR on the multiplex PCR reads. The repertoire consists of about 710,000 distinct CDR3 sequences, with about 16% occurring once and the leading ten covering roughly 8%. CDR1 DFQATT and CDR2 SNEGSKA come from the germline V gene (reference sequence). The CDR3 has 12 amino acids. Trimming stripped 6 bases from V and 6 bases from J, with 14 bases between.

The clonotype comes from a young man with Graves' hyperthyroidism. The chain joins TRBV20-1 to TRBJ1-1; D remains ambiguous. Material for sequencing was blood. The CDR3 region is CSAKLTESEAFF. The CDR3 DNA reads TGCAGTGCCAAGTTGACTGAGTCTGAAGCTTTCTTT.